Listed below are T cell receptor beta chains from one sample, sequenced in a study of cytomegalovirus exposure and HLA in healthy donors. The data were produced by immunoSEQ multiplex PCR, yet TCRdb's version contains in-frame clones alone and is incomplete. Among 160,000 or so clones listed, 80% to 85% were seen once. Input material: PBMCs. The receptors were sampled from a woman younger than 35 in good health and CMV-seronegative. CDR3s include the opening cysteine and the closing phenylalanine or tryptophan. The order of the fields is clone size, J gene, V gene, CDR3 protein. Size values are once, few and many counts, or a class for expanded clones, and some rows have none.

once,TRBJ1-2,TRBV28,CASITGGSSNYGYTF
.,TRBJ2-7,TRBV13,CASSPPGAGWDHEQYF
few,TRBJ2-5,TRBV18,CASSPVERGIRRKTQYF
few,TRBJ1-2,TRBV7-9,CASSVMQGANGYTF
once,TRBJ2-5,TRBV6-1,CASSGLASGGTQETQYF
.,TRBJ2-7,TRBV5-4,CASSATGDTLYEQYF
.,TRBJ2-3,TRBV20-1,CSAMRRDTQYF
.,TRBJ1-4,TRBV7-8,CASSPRDRGLLETKLFF
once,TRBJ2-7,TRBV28,CASSSPGQGAYEQYF
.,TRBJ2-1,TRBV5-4,CATGQGHNEQFF
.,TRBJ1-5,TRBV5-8,CASSLWQGDQPQHF
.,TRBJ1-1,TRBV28,CASSQWTGGQTEAFF
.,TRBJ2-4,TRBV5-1,CASSDRDIQYF
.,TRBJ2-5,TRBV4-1,CASSPRQGANQETQYF
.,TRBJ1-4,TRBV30,CAWSSEVRRSEKLFF
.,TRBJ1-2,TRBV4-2,CASSRTGGPRPIYGYTF
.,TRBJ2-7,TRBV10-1,CASRATGVPEQYF
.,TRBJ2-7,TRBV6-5,CASSYSEDRINEQYF
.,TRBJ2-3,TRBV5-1,CASSQTAQGADTQYF
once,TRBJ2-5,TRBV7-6,CASSPVELAETQYF
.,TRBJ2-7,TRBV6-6,CASSDMPGSYEQYF
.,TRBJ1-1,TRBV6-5,CASKYKREAFF
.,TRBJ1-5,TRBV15,CATSIDEVHSNQPQHF
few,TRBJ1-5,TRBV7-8,CASSSGGWNQPQHF
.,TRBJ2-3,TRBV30,CAWSPGAGDTDTQYF
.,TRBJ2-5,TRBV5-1,CASSLPRGQGRETQYF
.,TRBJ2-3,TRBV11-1,CASSPPRGGKTDTQYF
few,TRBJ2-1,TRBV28,CASRSGTSGELGDEQFF
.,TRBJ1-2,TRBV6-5,CASSYGQGRGGYGYTF
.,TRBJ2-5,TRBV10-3,CAISPRREETQYF
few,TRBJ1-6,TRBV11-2,CASSSPTRRSPLHF
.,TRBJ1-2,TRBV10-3,CAITTGQGDGYTF
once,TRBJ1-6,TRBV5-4,CASSFAGTQVNNSPLHF
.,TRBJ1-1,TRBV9,CASSVSGGITEAFF
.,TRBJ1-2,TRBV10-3,CAIPKGVGYTF